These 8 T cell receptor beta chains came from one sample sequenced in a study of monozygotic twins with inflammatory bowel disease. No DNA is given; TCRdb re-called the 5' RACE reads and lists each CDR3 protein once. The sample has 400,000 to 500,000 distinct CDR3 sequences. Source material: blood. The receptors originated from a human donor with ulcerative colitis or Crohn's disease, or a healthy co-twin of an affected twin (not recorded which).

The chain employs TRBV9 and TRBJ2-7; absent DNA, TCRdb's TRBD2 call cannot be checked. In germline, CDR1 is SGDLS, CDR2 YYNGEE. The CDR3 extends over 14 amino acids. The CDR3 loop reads CASSARDWPYEQYF.

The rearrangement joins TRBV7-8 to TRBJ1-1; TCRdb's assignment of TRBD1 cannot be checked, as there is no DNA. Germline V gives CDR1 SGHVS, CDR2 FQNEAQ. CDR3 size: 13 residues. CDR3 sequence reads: CASSLGGTQLGFF.

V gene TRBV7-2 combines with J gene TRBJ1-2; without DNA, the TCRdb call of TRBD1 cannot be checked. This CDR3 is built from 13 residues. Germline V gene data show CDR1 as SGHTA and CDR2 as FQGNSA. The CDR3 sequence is CASRQGAGRGYTF.

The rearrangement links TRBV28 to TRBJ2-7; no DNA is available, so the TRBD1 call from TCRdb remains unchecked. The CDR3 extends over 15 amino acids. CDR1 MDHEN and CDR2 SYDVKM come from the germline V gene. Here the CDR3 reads CASSGAGTMTYEQYF. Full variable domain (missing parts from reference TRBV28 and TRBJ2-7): DVKVTQSSRYLVKRTGEKVFLECVQDMDHENMFWYRQDPGLGLRLIYFSYDVKMKEKGDIPEGYSVSREKKERFSLILESASTNQTSMYLCASSGAGTMTYEQYFGPGTRLTVT.

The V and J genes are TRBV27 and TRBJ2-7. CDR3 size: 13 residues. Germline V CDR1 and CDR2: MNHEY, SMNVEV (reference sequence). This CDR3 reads CASSFTGPYEQYF.

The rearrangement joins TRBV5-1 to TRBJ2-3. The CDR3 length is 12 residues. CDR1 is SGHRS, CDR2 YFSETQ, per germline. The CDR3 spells CASSWDIDTQYF.

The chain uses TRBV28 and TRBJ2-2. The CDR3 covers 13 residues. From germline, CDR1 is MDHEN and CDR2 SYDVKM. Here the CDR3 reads CASEDGNTGELFF.

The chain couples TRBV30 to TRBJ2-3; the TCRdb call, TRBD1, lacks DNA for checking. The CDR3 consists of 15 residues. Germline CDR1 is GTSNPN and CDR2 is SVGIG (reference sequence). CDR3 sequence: CAWSVRGASTDTQYF.